This TCR beta chain was recovered during a study of cytomegalovirus exposure and HLA in healthy donors (dated by TCRdb to 2017 to 2019). Background for the entire study: An earlier analysis of roughly 630 of the donors reported 250 to 300 Gb of sequence data and roughly 110 million unique TCR beta sequences from 150 million to 200 million T cells. An early release that covered several hundred HLA-typed donors contained approximately 300 gigabases of sequencing data and around 80 million unique TCR sequences. Of the roughly 400 genotyped donors, 81% were placed in the genetic ancestry cluster associated with self-reported Caucasian donors. The study aimed to test whether signatures of past pathogen exposure could be identified by cataloging public T cell receptors. The study profiled the T cell repertoires of 550 to 700 subjects by immunosequencing and related them to cytomegalovirus serostatus. Besides the first cohort of 550 to 750 subjects, a separate validation cohort made up of some 110 different subjects was used. To predict cytomegalovirus infection status, the study combined high-throughput TCR immunosequencing, statistical association of individual TCRs with disease status, and machine learning. In a later analysis, previously published TCR beta repertoires from 670 or so donors were re-analyzed and high-resolution HLA genotyping was added so that TCR occurrence patterns could be studied. The later analysis used no new phenotypic data to find candidate immune exposures, relying instead on TCR beta sequences and their occurrence across donors. An earlier analysis of several hundred of the donors applied high-throughput TCR beta sequencing to assess whether each TCR beta V gene segment acted as functional or pseudogenic. Donor age, sex, ethnicity and CMV serostatus were collected together with the repertoire data. A later genetic analysis took genome-wide SNP genotypes for about 55% of the 666 donors and used that subset as a discovery cohort. Every repertoire in the discovery cohort had been generated on one and the same sequencing platform. HLA typing covered class I and class II loci at four-digit resolution. Typing coverage varied by locus: roughly 629-640 donors for A, B, C, DRB1 and DQB1; roughly 500 for DQA1; 606 for DPA1; under 490 for DPB1. Four to six DR-DQ haplotypes were handled as single units for association and clustering, since linkage in the cohort was strong. Across 300 to 400 genotyped donors of the cohort, an average of roughly 250,000 unique TCR beta nucleotide sequences per donor were sequenced, and roughly 18% of those sequences were non-productive.

The cohort consisted of 600 to 700 healthy bone marrow donors. Cohort members were all nominally healthy when sampled, although unrecorded immune exposures were likely present. The donor was CMV seropositive and was included in the group of approximately 310 seropositive cohort members. A peripheral blood sample was provided by each donor, and peripheral blood mononuclear cells were used for TCR beta sequencing. The Qiagen DNeasy Blood Extraction Kit was used to extract genomic DNA from the blood cell samples. Paper-wide results and their limitations: Because HLA typing was unavailable for some donors at each locus, only the typed subset was used in association tests. In vitro tests confirmed that a few of the cytomegalovirus-associated TCR beta chains recognize cytomegalovirus antigens. The cohort was sequenced for TCR beta chains only, and without alpha or paired-chain data the features that could be detected were limited. Some IMGT-functional V segments, including TRBV6-2 and TRBV6-3, could not be distinguished by the 87-base-pair reads and were therefore excluded. In a later analysis, around 17,000 TCR beta sequences were associated with specific HLA alleles at a false discovery rate of 0.05. The authors suggested that the approach could potentially be generalized to other disease states and immunological phenotypes. Because counts were too low, seventeen rarely observed V segments, including chromosome 9 orphons, were excluded from the earlier analysis of under 650 of the donors. In both the original and validation cohorts, the classifier was reported to diagnose cytomegalovirus status with high specificity and sensitivity. A later analysis found that HLA-associated TCR beta chains were more clonally expanded and had lower generation probabilities than equally common non-associated chains. Most TCR sequences were observed very rarely across donors, whereas some public TCRs were present in many individuals. Broadly in line with IMGT annotations, most TCR beta V segments showed up in productive rearrangements about 90% or about 30% of the time in an earlier analysis of 450 to 750 of the donors. For the cohort, immune exposure information was limited to CMV serostatus. A cluster of highly shared sequence variants was judged likely to be a technical artifact of the sequencing pipeline. A further reported finding was that TCR beta sequences accurately predicted the HLA-A and HLA-B alleles for most subjects in the first cohort. According to a later genetic analysis, donors in an Asian-associated ancestry cluster had fewer N-insertions in productive TCRs than the approximately 630-donor mean. In the study, around 160 TCR beta chains were listed as associated with cytomegalovirus. Correlated functional status among segregating V segments might be attributable to linkage disequilibrium, but an unknown experimental factor could not be ruled out. A later analysis found that most CMV-associated TCR beta chains appeared HLA-restricted, with HLA associations seemingly driven largely by CMV exposure. Roughly uniform sequencing depth across donors was assumed in presence/absence analyses, although this assumption may not hold. When HLA alleles, especially DR and DQ, strongly co-occurred, attributing TCR associations to individual alleles was difficult. In a later analysis, several top co-occurrence clusters were reported to appear linked to parvovirus B19, influenza, CMV and Epstein-Barr virus. In a later analysis, TCR association rates were found to vary across HLA loci, with the most associated TCRs seen for DRB1 alleles and the fewest for HLA-C alleles. An association between a missense DCLRE1C variant and V-gene and J-gene trimming of TCR beta chains was found in a later genetic analysis and replicated in an independent cohort.

The library was prepared using the immunoSEQ multiplex PCR assay. For the multiplex PCR, a mixture combining 60 forward primers for TCR Vbeta segments and 13 reverse primers for TCR Jbeta segments was used. Amplification of the CDR3 region of rearranged TCR beta genes was performed with a multiplex PCR assay on genomic DNA. The amplified TCR beta libraries were sequenced on the Illumina HiSeq System as 87-base-pair reads. Per the source publication's procedure: In a later analysis, tens of millions of unique TCR beta chains were counted across the 650 to 750 repertoires, and roughly 11 million of these chains were shared by at least two donors. Raw reads were error-corrected and collapsed into unique sequences by a nearest-neighbor algorithm in which closely related sequences were merged to remove PCR and sequencing errors. To assign V, D and J gene segments, CDR3 sequences were aligned to IMGT reference sequences. Each retained sequence needed at least a six-nucleotide match to both a V gene segment and a J gene segment. A rearrangement was called productive if the CDR3 had no stop codons and remained in frame with V and J, and every other rearrangement was called non-productive. Following IMGT convention, CDR3 was defined as the stretch from the second conserved V-encoded cysteine up to the conserved J-encoded phenylalanine. The earlier analysis of 587 of the donors excluded sequences that lacked an unambiguous match to a single V gene segment. In an earlier analysis of 587 of the donors, V segments were called functional above 56.7% productive rearrangements and were called segregating when the between-donor standard deviation exceeded 5%. A statistical classification framework was built to diagnose cytomegalovirus status from the catalog of TCR beta chain sequences. V and J gene assignment, in a later analysis, came from comparing TCR nucleotide sequences with IMGT/GENE-DB human TR gene sequences. Using the TCRdist pipeline, a later analysis assigned CDR3 sequences along with most-parsimonious VDJ recombination scenarios. In a later analysis, each TCR beta chain was defined by its CDR3 amino acid sequence together with its V-gene family, and reads without a unique V-gene family were excluded. A later analysis removed 592 highly shared, low-generation-probability nucleotide sequences to deal with suspected cross-contamination and a sequencing artifact. A later analysis calculated a clonal expansion index for each public chain from normalized within-repertoire ranks of inferred template counts. Generation probabilities in a later analysis came from a VDJ recombination model fitted to out-of-frame rearrangements, and those results were checked against IGoR. Hypergeometric tests were used in a later analysis to score TCR-TCR, TCR-HLA and TCR-CMV co-occurrence, with a repertoire-size bias correction applied to the TCR pairs. To estimate false discovery rates, a later analysis permuted the HLA or CMV assignments 20 times. In a later analysis, co-occurring TCRs were grouped using DBSCAN, and TCRdist sequence similarity was added for clustering within HLA-allele-positive subsets. Repertoires with fewer than 30,000 or more than 120,000 public chains, plus five repertoires with anomalous nucleotide sharing, were excluded from co-occurrence clustering. The immuneACCESS repertoire file appears here via TCRdb, limited to in-frame rearrangements. These files lack a portion of the clones; in checked studies, under half of the deficit traces to unresolved V genes, and the cause of the others is not known. V and J calls and clone size follow that table, whereas D and trimming were derived from the DNA. The sample table holds under 85,000 clones, of which about two thirds were seen once. Under 20% of the sample comes from the top ten.

With respect to this clone: Its target antigen remains unknown. It has no much larger one-base neighbor in the sample; base qualities were not kept.

The CDR3 holds 15 amino acids from the cysteine to the phenylalanine. Only CDR3 DNA is held: 45 bases, read in frame from base 1. V is cut by 3 bases and J by 0 bases, and the space between the germline ends is 8 bases. Reading the germline V gene gives CDR1 MGHDK and CDR2 SYGVNS. The sequenced sample was PBMCs. The receptor's source is a man aged 40-49 years in good health and CMV-seropositive. The chain joins TRBV25-1 to TRBJ2-2; no confident D gene assignment can be made. The DNA sequence reads TGTGCCAGCAGTGAGACTTTATCGAACACCGGGGAGCTGTTTTTT. Its product reads: CASSETLSNTGELFF. The full variable domain, completed from the reference TRBV25-1 and TRBJ2-2 proteins outside the CDR3, reads EADIYQTPRYLVIGTGKKITLECSQTMGHDKMYWYQQDPGMELHLIHYSYGVNSTEKGDLSSESTVSRIRTEHFPLTLESARPSHTSQYLCASSETLSNTGELFFGEGSRLTVL.